These 20 T cell receptor beta chains were sequenced from one sample in a study of cytomegalovirus exposure and HLA in healthy donors. Amplification used 60 Vbeta primers and 13 Jbeta primers. Assay: immunoSEQ multiplex PCR; the TCRdb copy retains only in-frame clones and omits some. The sample yields 120,000 or so clones, 79% seen once. Material for sequencing was PBMCs. The receptor set was obtained from a man aged 25 to 45 in good health and CMV-seropositive.

This sequence joins TRBV6-1 and TRBJ2-2; TRBD2 might be the D (5 bases). CDR1 and CDR2 (germline): MNHNS, SASEGT. The CDR3 covers 15 residues. Trimming removed 6 bases at V and 2 bases at J, with 13 bases between. For the CDR3, the DNA is TGTGCCAGCAGCCGGCGGGCCACCAACACCGGGGAGCTGTTTTTT. Amino acid sequence: CASSRRATNTGELFF.

The chain links TRBV4-3 to TRBJ2-5, with 14 bases fitting TRBD2. Looked up from germline, CDR1 is LGHNA and CDR2 is YSLEER. V was clipped by 0 bases and J by 5 bases; unmatched bases: 20. This CDR3 is 22 amino acids long. The CDR3 DNA reads TGCGCCAGCAGCCAAGATCGGCCCGGACTAGCGGGGGGTCGCGGTCGGGGGGAGACCCAGTACTTC. It is translated as CASSQDRPGLAGGRGRGETQYF.

This chain uses TRBV19 with TRBJ2-2; 7 nucleotides agree with TRBD1. V was pared by 6 bases and J by 5 bases, with 6 bases of the junction left unmatched. The CDR3 covers 14 residues. Germline V gene lookup returns CDR1 LNHDA and CDR2 SQIVND (reference sequence). The CDR3 is CASSPGGWTGELFF. The DNA for the CDR3 is TGTGCCAGTAGCCCAGGGGGTTGGACCGGGGAGCTGTTTTTT.

This clone came up a few times. V gene TRBV4-3 combines with J gene TRBJ1-5; D call uncertain. The CDR3 loop spans 13 amino acids. Germline V gene data show CDR1 as LGHNA and CDR2 as YSLEER. V lost 1 base to trimming and J lost 6 bases, with 7 bases between them. CDR3 in amino acids: CASSQGLAQPQHF. CDR3 sequence (DNA): TGCGCCAGCAGCCAAGGGTTAGCTCAGCCCCAGCATTTT.

This chain joins TRBV7-9 and TRBJ1-2; TRBD1 aligns across 8 bases. CDR3 size: 13 residues. Germline V CDR1 and CDR2: SEHNR, FQNEAQ (reference sequence). Trimming took 3 bases from V and 7 from J; bases not matched to a gene: 4. This CDR3 reads CASSFGQGFGYTF. CDR3 nucleotide sequence: TGTGCCAGCAGCTTTGGACAGGGATTTGGCTACACCTTC.

The chain recombines TRBV11-3 with TRBJ1-2, with TRBD1 matching over 9 bases. This CDR3 is built from 16 residues. Germline assignment: CDR1 SGHNT and CDR2 YENEEA. J lost 8 bases, V lost 1 base, and 11 bases had no gene match. CDR3 coding DNA: TGTGCCAGCAGCTTAGGGGAAGTACAGGGGGCCCGCGGCTACACCTTC. Its translation: CASSLGEVQGARGYTF. Full variable domain (outside the CDR3, taken from reference TRBV11-3 and TRBJ1-2): EAGVVQSPRYKIIEKKQPVAFWCNPISGHNTLYWYLQNLGQGPELLIRYENEEAVDDSQLPKDRFSAERLKGVDSTLKIQPAELGDSAVYLCASSLGEVQGARGYTFGSGTRLTVV.

The rearrangement uses TRBV2 and TRBJ2-5, with TRBD2 identical over 10 bases. The CDR3 runs to 15 residues. The germline V gene has CDR1 SNHLY and CDR2 FYNNEI. V trimming: 8 bases; J trimming: 2 bases; junction bases outside the gene matches: 8. The CDR3: CASLLQRGGQETQYF. CDR3 coding DNA: TGTGCCAGCTTACTGCAGCGGGGGGGACAAGAGACCCAGTACTTC. The entire variable domain, with the rest obtained from reference TRBV2 and TRBJ2-5, is as follows: EPEVTQTPSHQVTQMGQEVILRCVPISNHLYFYWYRQILGQKVEFLVSFYNNEISEKSEIFDDQFSVERPDGSNFTLKIRSTKLEDSAMYFCASLLQRGGQETQYFGPGTRLLVL.

The chain uses TRBV28 and TRBJ2-7, with D perhaps matching TRBD1 (5 bases). This CDR3 region has 14 residues. Germline V lookup: CDR1 MDHEN, CDR2 SYDVKM. Deletions cut 0 bases from V and 3 bases from J, with 9 bases between. CDR3 loop: CASSLWPRVYEQYF. As DNA, the CDR3 is TGTGCCAGCAGTTTATGGCCCAGGGTCTACGAGCAGTACTTC.

V and J are TRBV4-1 and TRBJ2-5; 7 positions match TRBD1. The J call may be in error: the DNA end matches TRBJ2-7 better. CDR1 MGHRA and CDR2 YSYEKL come from the germline V gene. There are 15 residues in the CDR3. The CDR3 DNA is TGCGCCAGCAGCCAAAACTCCGGGACAGTATACGAGCAGTACTTC. Amino acid sequence: CASSQNSGTVYEQYF.

About this clone: One junction end disagrees with the germline gene, perhaps due to a read error. The chain employs TRBV6-5 and TRBJ1-2, with D perhaps TRBD1 (6 bases). Germline lookup yields CDR1 MNHEY and CDR2 SVGAGI. The CDR3 consists of 16 residues. Here the CDR3 DNA reads TGTGCCAGCAGTAACTCTTACAGGGCAGTGGCCTATGGCTACACCTTC. Translated: CASSNSYRAVAYGYTF.

This clone turned up a few times. The chain combines TRBV30 with TRBJ1-5, with TRBD1 identical over 9 bases. The CDR3 has 13 residues. With V trimmed by 5 bases and J by 6 bases, 5 bases remained unmatched. Germline V gives CDR1 GTSNPN, CDR2 SVGIG (reference sequence). The CDR3 DNA sequence: TGTGCCTGGGGACAGGGGTTGGGTCAGCCCCAGCATTTT. This encodes CAWGQGLGQPQHF.

The rearrangement joins TRBV5-1 to TRBJ2-5, with 9 bases identical to TRBD2. V was pared by 4 bases and J by 2 bases, with 12 bases of the junction left unmatched. This CDR3 has 17 residues. Germline CDR1 reads SGHRS; CDR2 reads YFSETQ. The CDR3 DNA reads as TGCGCCAGCAGCCCCTCAGAGTGGCTAGCGGGACAAGAGACCCAGTACTTC. This sequence encodes CASSPSEWLAGQETQYF.

The J gene is TRBJ1-4, the V gene TRBV5-6; no clear D gene. Germline values: CDR1 SGHDT, CDR2 YYEEEE. The CDR3 extends over 15 amino acids. Trimming shortened V by 0 bases and J by 5 bases, and 11 bases separated the two germline ends. The CDR3 sequence: CASSLGSGWNEKLFF. The CDR3 DNA is TGTGCCAGCAGCTTGGGTTCGGGGTGGAATGAAAAACTGTTTTTT.

The chain carries TRBV5-4 and TRBJ2-1; 7 bases are shared with TRBD2. CDR3 length: 14 amino acids. The germline gives CDR1 SGHNT, CDR2 YYREEE (reference sequence). V was clipped by 4 bases and J by 5 bases; unmatched bases: 6. The CDR3 region has the DNA TGTGCCAGCAGCATTCCGGGACTAAACAATGAGCAGTTCTTC. It yields the protein CASSIPGLNNEQFF.

This chain uses TRBV27 with TRBJ1-5, with no clear D. Trimming pared 6 bases from V and 0 bases from J, leaving 9 bases between. The germline CDR1 and CDR2 sequences are MNHEY and SMNVEV (reference sequence). The CDR3 extends over 14 amino acids. In DNA, the CDR3 is TGTGCCAGCAGACCGGTGCTTAGCAATCAGCCCCAGCATTTT. It is translated as CASRPVLSNQPQHF.

There are a few counts of this clone. This chain joins TRBV19 and TRBJ2-6, with 8 bases identical to TRBD1. Trimming took 8 bases from V and 0 from J; bases not matched to a gene: 3. CDR3 size: 15 residues. The germline CDR1 and CDR2 sequences are LNHDA and SQIVND (reference sequence). The CDR3: CASSTGDSGANVLTF. The DNA for the CDR3 is TGTGCCAGTTCGACAGGGGACTCTGGGGCCAACGTCCTGACTTTC. Full variable domain (outside the CDR3, taken from reference TRBV19 and TRBJ2-6): DGGITQSPKYLFRKEGQNVTLSCEQNLNHDAMYWYRQDPGQGLRLIYYSQIVNDFQKGDIAEGYSVSREKKESFPLTVTSAQKNPTAFYLCASSTGDSGANVLTFGAGSRLTVL.

This chain connects TRBV7-2 to TRBJ2-1, with TRBD2 identical over 8 bases. Germline CDR1 reads SGHTA; CDR2 reads FQGNSA. The CDR3 sequence is 15 residues long. J was trimmed by 4 bases and V by 6 bases; bases with no gene match: 8. CDR3 sequence (DNA): TGTGCCAGCAGTCCGGGGGGGCCGCGTTACAATGAGCAGTTCTTC. Encoded protein: CASSPGGPRYNEQFF.

This clone has just a few counts. The chain has TRBV4-1 and TRBJ2-3; 9 bases agree with TRBD1. With 0 bases clipped from V and 3 bases from J, the junction kept 7 bases outside the gene matches. The CDR3 consists of 17 residues. Germline values: CDR1 MGHRA, CDR2 YSYEKL. CDR3 in amino acids: CASSQDAPGQGTDTQYF. DNA of the CDR3: TGCGCCAGCAGCCAAGACGCCCCCGGACAGGGGACAGATACGCAGTATTTT.

This clone occurred a few times. The chain has TRBV7-2 and TRBJ1-1, with TRBD1 identical over 8 bases. The CDR3 covers 14 residues. The ends lost 5 bases at V and 4 bases at J; junction bases unmatched: 6. Germline CDR1 reads SGHTA; CDR2 reads FQGNSA. CDR3 in amino acids: CASSPRTGITEAFF. The CDR3, as DNA: TGTGCCAGCAGCCCTAGGACAGGGATCACTGAAGCTTTCTTT. The variable domain in full, completed from reference TRBV7-2 and TRBJ1-1, reads GAGVSQSPSNKVTEKGKDVELRCDPISGHTALYWYRQSLGQGLEFLIYFQGNSAPDKSGLPSDRFSAERTGGSVSTLTIQRTQQEDSAVYLCASSPRTGITEAFFGQGTRLTVV.

This clone showed up just a few times. The chain links TRBV7-9 to TRBJ2-7, with D unresolved. The V end was cut by 5 bases, the J end by 5 bases, with 13 bases between. In germline, CDR1 is SEHNR, CDR2 FQNEAQ (reference sequence). CDR3 length: 13 amino acids. The CDR3 is CASSRSSINEQYF. CDR3 sequence (DNA): TGTGCCAGCAGCCGGAGTTCAATCAACGAGCAGTACTTC.